This T cell receptor (beta chain) was sequenced for a study of CD8 T cells in Susac syndrome. General study points: The study conceded that its TCR sequencing and HLA analysis involved relatively few individuals.

Random hexamers were used to reverse transcribe an amount of roughly 0.5 to 1 ug RNA. The authors amplified TCR beta CDR3 across 54 Vbeta and 13 Jbeta using immunoSEQ multiplex PCR. MiXCR was run by TCRdb on the immunoSEQ multiplex PCR reads, yielding one entry per CDR3 protein. This sample yields about 130,000 distinct CDR3 sequences, of which roughly 94% are seen a single time; approximately 0.12% belongs to the top ten. As regards this clonotype: The antigen remains unidentified.

TEMRA cells were FACS-enriched and CD8+ and CD4+ T cells negatively isolated. CDR1 is MNHNS and CDR2 is SASEGT in the germline V gene. V lost 6 bases and J lost 8; bases outside the gene matches: 11. This CDR3 comprises 16 residues. The chain combines TRBV6-1 with TRBJ2-4; 12 bases fit TRBD1. The source is a human donor with multiple sclerosis. Sample: CD4+ T cells from PBMCs. CDR3: CASSPRGQGALYIQYF. The DNA for the CDR3 is TGTGCCAGCAGCCCTCGGGGACAGGGGGCGTTATACATTCAGTACTTC.